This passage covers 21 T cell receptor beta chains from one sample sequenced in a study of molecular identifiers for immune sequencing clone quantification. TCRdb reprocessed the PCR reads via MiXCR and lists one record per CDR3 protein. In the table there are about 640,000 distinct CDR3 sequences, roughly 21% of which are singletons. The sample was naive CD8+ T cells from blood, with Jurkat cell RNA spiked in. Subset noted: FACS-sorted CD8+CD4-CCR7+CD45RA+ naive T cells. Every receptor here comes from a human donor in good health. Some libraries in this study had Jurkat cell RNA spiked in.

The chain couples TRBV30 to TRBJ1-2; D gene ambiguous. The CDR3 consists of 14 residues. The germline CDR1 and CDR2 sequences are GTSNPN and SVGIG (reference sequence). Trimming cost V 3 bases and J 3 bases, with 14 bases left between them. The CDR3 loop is CAWSDQPQYYGYTF. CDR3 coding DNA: TGTGCCTGGAGCGATCAGCCTCAGTACTATGGCTACACCTTC. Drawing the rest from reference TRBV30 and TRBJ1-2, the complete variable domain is SQTIHQWPATLVQPVGSPLSLECTVEGTSNPNLYWYRQAAGRGLQLLFYSVGIGQISSEVPQNLSASRPQDRQFILSSKKLLLSDSGFYLCAWSDQPQYYGYTFGSGTRLTVV.

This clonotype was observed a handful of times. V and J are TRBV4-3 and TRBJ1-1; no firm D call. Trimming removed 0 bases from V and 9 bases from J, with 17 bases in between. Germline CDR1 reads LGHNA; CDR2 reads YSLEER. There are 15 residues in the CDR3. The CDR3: CASSQDMSTPEKAFF. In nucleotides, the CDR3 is TGCGCCAGCAGCCAAGATATGTCGACACCAGAAAAAGCTTTCTTT.

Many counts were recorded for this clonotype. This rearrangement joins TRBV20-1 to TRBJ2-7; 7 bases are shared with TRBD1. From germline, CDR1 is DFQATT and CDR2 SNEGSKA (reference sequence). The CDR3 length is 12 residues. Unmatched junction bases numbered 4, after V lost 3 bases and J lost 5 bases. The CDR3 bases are TGCAGTGCTAGGAACAGGGGCCACGAGCAGTACTTC. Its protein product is CSARNRGHEQYF.

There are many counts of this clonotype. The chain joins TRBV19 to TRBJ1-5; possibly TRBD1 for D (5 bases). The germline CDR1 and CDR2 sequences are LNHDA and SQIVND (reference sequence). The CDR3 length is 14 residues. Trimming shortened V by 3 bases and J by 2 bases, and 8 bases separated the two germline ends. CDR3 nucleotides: TGTGCCAGTAGTATTGACAGCCGCAATCAGCCCCAGCATTTT. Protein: CASSIDSRNQPQHF.

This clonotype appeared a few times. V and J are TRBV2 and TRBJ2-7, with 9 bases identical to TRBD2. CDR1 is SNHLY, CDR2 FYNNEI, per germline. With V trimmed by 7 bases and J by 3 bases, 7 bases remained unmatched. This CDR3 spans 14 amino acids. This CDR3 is CASILGTSRYEQYF. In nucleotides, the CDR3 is TGTGCCAGCATCCTCGGGACTAGCCGCTACGAGCAGTACTTC.

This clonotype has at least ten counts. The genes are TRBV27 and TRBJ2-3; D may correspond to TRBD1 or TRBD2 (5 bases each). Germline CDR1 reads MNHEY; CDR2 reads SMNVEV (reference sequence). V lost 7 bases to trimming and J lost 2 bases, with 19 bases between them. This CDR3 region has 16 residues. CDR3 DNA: TGTGCCAGCACCCCACTAGGGGCAGGAGACACAGATACGCAGTATTTT. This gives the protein CASTPLGAGDTDTQYF.

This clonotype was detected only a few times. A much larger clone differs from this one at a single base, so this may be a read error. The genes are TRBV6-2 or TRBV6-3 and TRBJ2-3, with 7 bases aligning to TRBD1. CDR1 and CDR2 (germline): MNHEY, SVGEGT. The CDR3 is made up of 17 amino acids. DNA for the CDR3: TGTGCCAGCAGTTACACCGGGACAGCGTCTGGCACAGATATGCAGTATTTT. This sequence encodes CASSYTGTASGTDMQYF.

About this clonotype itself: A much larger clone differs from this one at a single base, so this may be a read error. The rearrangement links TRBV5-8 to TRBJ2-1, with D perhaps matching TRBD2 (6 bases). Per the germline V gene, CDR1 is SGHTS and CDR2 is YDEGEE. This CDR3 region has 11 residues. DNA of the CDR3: TGTGTCAGCAGCTCGCGACTAGGTCAGTTCTTC. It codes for CVSSSRLGQFF.

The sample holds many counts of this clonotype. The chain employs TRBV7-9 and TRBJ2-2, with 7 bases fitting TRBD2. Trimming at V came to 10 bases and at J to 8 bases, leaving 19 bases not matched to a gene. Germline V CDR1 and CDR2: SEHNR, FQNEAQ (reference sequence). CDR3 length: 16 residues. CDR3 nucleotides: TGTGCCACGGGTCCCGGGACTACACTTTATCCGGGGGAGCTGTTTTTT. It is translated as CATGPGTTLYPGELFF.

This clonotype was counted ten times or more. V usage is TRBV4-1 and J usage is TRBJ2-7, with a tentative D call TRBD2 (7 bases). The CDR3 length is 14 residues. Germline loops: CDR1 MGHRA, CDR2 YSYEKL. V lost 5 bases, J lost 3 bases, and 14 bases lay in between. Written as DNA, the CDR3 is TGCGCCAGCAGCGCAGGGGAGGGGAGCTACGAGCAGTACTTC. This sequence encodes CASSAGEGSYEQYF.

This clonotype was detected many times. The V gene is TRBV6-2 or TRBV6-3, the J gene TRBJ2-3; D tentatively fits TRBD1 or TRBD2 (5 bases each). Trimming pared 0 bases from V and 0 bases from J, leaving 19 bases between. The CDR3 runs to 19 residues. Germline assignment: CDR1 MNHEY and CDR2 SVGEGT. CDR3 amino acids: CASSYSTRDPNPSTDTQYF. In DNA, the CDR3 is TGTGCCAGCAGTTACTCAACCCGGGACCCCAACCCTAGCACAGATACGCAGTATTTT.

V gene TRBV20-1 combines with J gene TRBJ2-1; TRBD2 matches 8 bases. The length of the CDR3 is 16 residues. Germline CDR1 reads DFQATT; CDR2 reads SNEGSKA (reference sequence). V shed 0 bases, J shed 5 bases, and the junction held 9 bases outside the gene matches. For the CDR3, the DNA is TGCAGTGCTAGAGATTCGACGGGGGGGTTTAACAATGAGCAGTTCTTC. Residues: CSARDSTGGFNNEQFF.

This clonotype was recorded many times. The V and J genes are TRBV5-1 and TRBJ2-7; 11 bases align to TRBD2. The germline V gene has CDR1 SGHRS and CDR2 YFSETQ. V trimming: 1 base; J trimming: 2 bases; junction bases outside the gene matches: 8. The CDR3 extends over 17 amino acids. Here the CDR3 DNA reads TGCGCCAGCAGCTTGCAACTAGCGGGAGTCGAGCCCTACGAGCAGTACTTC. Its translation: CASSLQLAGVEPYEQYF.

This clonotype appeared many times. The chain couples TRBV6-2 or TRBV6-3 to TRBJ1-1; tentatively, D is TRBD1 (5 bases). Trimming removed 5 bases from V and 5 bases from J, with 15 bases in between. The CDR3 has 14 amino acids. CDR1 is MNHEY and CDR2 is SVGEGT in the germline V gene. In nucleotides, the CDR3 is TGTGCCAGCAGTCGCACCTACGGGGGGACTGAAGCTTTCTTT. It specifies CASSRTYGGTEAFF.

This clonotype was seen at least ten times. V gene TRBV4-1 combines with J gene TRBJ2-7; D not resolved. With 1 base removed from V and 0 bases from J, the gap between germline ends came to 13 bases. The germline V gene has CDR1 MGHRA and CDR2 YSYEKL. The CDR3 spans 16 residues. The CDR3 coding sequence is TGCGCCAGCAGCCAAGGTCTCAGTTCGAGCTCCTACGAGCAGTACTTC. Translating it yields CASSQGLSSSSYEQYF.

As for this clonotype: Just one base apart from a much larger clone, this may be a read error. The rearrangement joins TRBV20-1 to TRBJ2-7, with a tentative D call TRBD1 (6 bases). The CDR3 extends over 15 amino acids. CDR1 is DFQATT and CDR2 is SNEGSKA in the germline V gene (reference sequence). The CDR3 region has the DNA TGCGGTGCTAGAGATTCTGGCAGGGGATCTCACGAGCAGTACTTC. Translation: CGARDSGRGSHEQYF.

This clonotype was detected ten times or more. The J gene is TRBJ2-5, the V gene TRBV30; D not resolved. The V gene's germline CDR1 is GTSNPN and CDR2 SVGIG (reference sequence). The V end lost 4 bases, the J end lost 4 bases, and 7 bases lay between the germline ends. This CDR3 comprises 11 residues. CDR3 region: CAWTRSETQYF. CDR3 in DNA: TGTGCCTGGACGCGGTCAGAGACCCAGTACTTC.

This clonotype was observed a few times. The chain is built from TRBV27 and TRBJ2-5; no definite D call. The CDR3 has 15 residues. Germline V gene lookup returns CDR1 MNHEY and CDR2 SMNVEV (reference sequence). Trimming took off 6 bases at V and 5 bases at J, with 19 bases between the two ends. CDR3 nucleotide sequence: TGTGCCAGCAGGTCAGCATGGAGTTTCTCGGAGACCCAGTACTTC. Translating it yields CASRSAWSFSETQYF.

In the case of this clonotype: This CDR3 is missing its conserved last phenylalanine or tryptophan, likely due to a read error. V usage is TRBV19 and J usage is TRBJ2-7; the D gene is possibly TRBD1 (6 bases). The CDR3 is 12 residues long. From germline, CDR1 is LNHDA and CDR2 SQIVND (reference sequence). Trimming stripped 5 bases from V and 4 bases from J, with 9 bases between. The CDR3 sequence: CASSGGPYEQYS. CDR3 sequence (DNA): TGTGCCAGTAGTGGGGGCCCGTACGAGCAGTACTCC.

The CDR3 region has the DNA TGTGCCAGCAGCCAAGAAGGACAGCCCTACGAGCAGTACTTC. The encoded protein is CASSQEGQPYEQYF. This chain connects TRBV3-1 to TRBJ2-7, with D possibly TRBD1 on 6 matching bases. The CDR3 contains 14 residues. CDR1 is LGHDT, CDR2 YNNKEL, per germline (reference sequence). Trimming cost V 0 bases and J 2 bases, with 8 bases left between them.

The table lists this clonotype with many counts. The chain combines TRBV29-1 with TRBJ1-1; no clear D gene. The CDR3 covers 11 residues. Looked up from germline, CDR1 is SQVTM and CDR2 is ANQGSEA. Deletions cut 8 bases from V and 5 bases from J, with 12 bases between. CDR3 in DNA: TGCAGCTCCTCCCCGGGGACTGAAGCTTTCTTT. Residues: CSSSPGTEAFF.